The entry below describes one TCR beta chain. This entry belongs to a study of blood T cell repertoires in COVID-19. For the study at large: Donors in the United States, Italy and Spain gave samples during acute or convalescent COVID-19.

Per the germline V gene, CDR1 is MGHDK and CDR2 is SYGVNS. This CDR3 region has 15 residues. Trimming at V came to 2 bases and at J to 8 bases, leaving 7 bases not matched to a gene. The repertoire was sequenced with immunoSEQ multiplex PCR; TCRdb's copy has only in-frame clones and lacks some. The sample consists of about 140,000 clones, approximately 88% of them appearing once. This rearrangement joins TRBV25-1 to TRBJ2-1, with 9 bases matching TRBD1. Sequencing was carried out using peripheral blood. The sequence was obtained from a man in his 70s with acute or convalescent COVID-19. The chain's CDR3 is CASSEAGTGLYEQFF. As DNA, the CDR3 is TGTGCCAGCAGTGAAGCCGGGACAGGGTTGTATGAGCAGTTCTTC.